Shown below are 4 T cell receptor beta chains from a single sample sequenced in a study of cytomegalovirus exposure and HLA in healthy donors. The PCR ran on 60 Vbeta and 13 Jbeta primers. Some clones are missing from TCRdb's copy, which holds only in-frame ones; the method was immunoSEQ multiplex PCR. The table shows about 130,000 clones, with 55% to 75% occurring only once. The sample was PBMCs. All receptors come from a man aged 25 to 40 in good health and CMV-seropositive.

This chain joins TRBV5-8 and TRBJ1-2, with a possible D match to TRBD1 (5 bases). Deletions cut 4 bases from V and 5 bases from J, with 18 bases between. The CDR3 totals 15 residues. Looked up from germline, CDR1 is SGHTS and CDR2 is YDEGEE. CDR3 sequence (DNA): TGTGCCAGCAGCCTCACTGGGGGGACCACTTATGGCTACACCTTC. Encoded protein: CASSLTGGTTYGYTF.

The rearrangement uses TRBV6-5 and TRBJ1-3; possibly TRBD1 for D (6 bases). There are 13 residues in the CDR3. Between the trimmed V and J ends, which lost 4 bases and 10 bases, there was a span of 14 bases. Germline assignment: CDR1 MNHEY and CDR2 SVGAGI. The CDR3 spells CASSLGRGRTIYF. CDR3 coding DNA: TGTGCCAGCAGTTTAGGCAGGGGCCGAACCATATATTTT.

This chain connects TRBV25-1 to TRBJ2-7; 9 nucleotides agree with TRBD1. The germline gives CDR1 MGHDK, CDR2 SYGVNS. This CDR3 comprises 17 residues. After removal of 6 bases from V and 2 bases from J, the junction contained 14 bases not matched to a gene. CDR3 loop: CASSDSPGTGSPYEQYF. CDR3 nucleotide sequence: TGTGCCAGCAGCGACAGTCCCGGGACAGGGTCCCCCTACGAGCAGTACTTC.

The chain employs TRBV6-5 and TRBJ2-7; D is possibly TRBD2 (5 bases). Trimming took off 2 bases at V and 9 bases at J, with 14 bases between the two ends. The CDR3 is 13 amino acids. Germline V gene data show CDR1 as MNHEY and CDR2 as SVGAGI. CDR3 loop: CASSYDRAVGQYF. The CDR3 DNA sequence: TGTGCCAGCAGTTACGACCGAGCGGTCGGGCAGTACTTC.